This T cell receptor beta chain was obtained from a study of glioma-infiltrating T cells after dendritic cell vaccination. Primers: 60 V beta forward and 13 J beta reverse. Clones were read by immunoSEQ multiplex PCR, and TCRdb kept only the in-frame ones, dropping some. The repertoire consists of fewer than 90,000 clones, with 80% to 85% occurring once and the leading ten covering 6% to 8%. The CDR3 is 15 amino acids. Germline V lookup: CDR1 ENHRY, CDR2 SYGVKD. With 5 bases clipped from V and 0 bases from J, the junction kept 7 bases outside the gene matches. Stated time point: after dendritic cell vaccination, including at tumor progression/relapse.

This specimen was blood, taken after dendritic cell vaccination. This rearrangement joins TRBV10-3 to TRBJ2-7; 7 bases are a match to TRBD1. The clonotype was recovered from a human donor with glioblastoma. The CDR3 nucleotides read TGTGCCATCAGTCCATCTAGGGACAGCTCCTACGAGCAGTACTTC. Translation: CAISPSRDSSYEQYF.